These 15 T cell receptor beta chains were sequenced from one sample in a study of vaccination and CD4 T cells after COVID-19. Cultured CD4+ T-cell DNA underwent Oncomine TCR Beta short-read sequencing. TCRdb passed the PCR reads through MiXCR, listing each CDR3 protein once. This table holds roughly 20,000 distinct CDR3 sequences, 67% found once. Treatment here: approximately nine-day PBMC culture with coronavirus spike peptide pools or control peptides (ViraFEST assay). For these TCRs, the target antigens are not known. Source material: CD4+ T cells from blood, cultured in vitro. Every receptor here comes from a human donor who had recovered from COVID-19.

In its sample, this clonotype was seen once. V usage is TRBV2 and J usage is TRBJ2-5; D may be TRBD1 or TRBD2 (5 bases each). Germline V lookup: CDR1 SNHLY, CDR2 FYNNEI. This CDR3 contains 11 residues. V was pared by 6 bases and J by 3 bases, with 5 bases between. CDR3 nucleotides: TGTGCCAGCAGGGGGGAAGAGACCCAGTACTTC. This sequence encodes CASRGEETQYF.

The chain links TRBV30 to TRBJ2-4, with a possible D match to TRBD2 (6 bases). The ends were cut back, 4 bases at V and 7 bases at J, with 11 bases in the middle. Germline loops: CDR1 GTSNPN, CDR2 SVGIG (reference sequence). This CDR3 has 12 amino acids. In DNA form, the CDR3 reads TGTGCCTGGACAGGGAGCGGGAACATTCAGTACTTC. Its translation is CAWTGSGNIQYF.

On this clonotype itself: A junction boundary mismatches the germline segment, possibly from a read error. V gene TRBV20-1 combines with J gene TRBJ1-5; 7 bases are shared with TRBD1. CDR3 size: 15 residues. CDR1 DFQATT and CDR2 SNEGSKA come from the germline V gene (reference sequence). The CDR3 nucleotides read TGCAGTGCTAGGAACAGGGGCGGGGGCAATCAGCCCCGGCATTTT. The encoded protein is CSARNRGGGNQPRHF.

The sample holds a few counts of this clonotype. The V and J genes are TRBV7-9 and TRBJ1-1, with a tentative D call TRBD1 (6 bases). This CDR3 region has 16 residues. V dropped 6 bases and J dropped 4 bases, with 21 bases sitting between them. Germline V lookup: CDR1 SEHNR, CDR2 FQNEAQ (reference sequence). The CDR3 DNA sequence: TGTGCCAGCAGTCGAGGGGGGGCGGGGGCGGCCACTGAAGCTTTCTTT. It encodes CASSRGGAGAATEAFF.

This clonotype was detected only a few times. The rearrangement uses TRBV6-2 or TRBV6-3 and TRBJ1-5; D is undetermined. Germline CDR1 and CDR2: MNHEY and SVGEGT. V was shortened by 2 bases and J by 4 bases, with 15 bases between the two germline ends. The CDR3 is made up of 16 amino acids. The CDR3 region is CASSYAGGPKNQPQHF. The CDR3 DNA follows: TGTGCCAGCAGTTACGCCGGAGGACCAAAAAATCAGCCCCAGCATTTT.

The J gene is TRBJ2-2, the V gene TRBV2; TRBD2 agrees at 8 bases. The V and J ends lost 7 bases and 5 bases, in that order; junction bases with no gene match: 6. Germline loops: CDR1 SNHLY, CDR2 FYNNEI. This CDR3 comprises 14 residues. CDR3 residues: CASTRREGTGELFF. In DNA, the CDR3 is TGTGCCAGCACCCGACGGGAGGGAACCGGGGAGCTGTTTTTT.

This chain links TRBV28 with TRBJ1-5; no definite D call. This CDR3 comprises 14 residues. V was shortened by 4 bases and J by 5 bases, with 12 bases between the two germline ends. The germline gives CDR1 MDHEN, CDR2 SYDVKM. CDR3 sequence reads: CASSWPRSDQPQHF. The CDR3 DNA is TGTGCCAGCAGTTGGCCCAGAAGTGATCAGCCCCAGCATTTT.

The chain couples TRBV15 to TRBJ2-2; TRBD1 is a possible D gene (6 bases). V was cut by 6 bases and J by 4 bases, with 12 bases left in between. The CDR3 runs 14 residues. Germline CDR1 and CDR2: LNHNV and YYDKDF (reference sequence). The CDR3 nucleotides read TGTGCCACCAGGCTCGGACAGTCCACCGGGGAGCTGTTTTTT. It encodes CATRLGQSTGELFF. The whole variable domain, filled in from reference TRBV15 and TRBJ2-2, reads DAMVIQNPRYQVTQFGKPVTLSCSQTLNHNVMYWYQQKSSQAPKLLFHYYDKDFNNEADTPDNFQSRRPNTSFCFLDIRSPGLGDTAMYLCATRLGQSTGELFFGEGSRLTVL.

The chain is built from TRBV27 and TRBJ1-4, with unresolved D. The CDR3 is 16 residues long. The germline V gene encodes CDR1 MNHEY and CDR2 SMNVEV (reference sequence). Trimming left V 2 bases short and J 2 bases short, with 12 bases between. In DNA, the CDR3 is TGTGCCAGCAGTTTAATCCCCGGTACTACTAATGAAAAACTGTTTTTT. Its protein product is CASSLIPGTTNEKLFF. The variable domain in full, completed from reference TRBV27 and TRBJ1-4, reads EAQVTQNPRYLITVTGKKLTVTCSQNMNHEYMSWYRQDPGLGLRQIYYSMNVEVTDKGDVPEGYKVSRKEKRNFPLILESPSPNQTSLYFCASSLIPGTTNEKLFFGSGTQLSVL.

V is TRBV28 and J is TRBJ2-5; 7 bases match TRBD2. The CDR3 has 14 amino acids. The V gene's germline CDR1 is MDHEN and CDR2 SYDVKM. With V trimmed by 5 bases and J by 2 bases, 5 bases remained unmatched. CDR3 loop: CASSPSGVQETQYF. The CDR3 coding sequence is TGTGCCAGCAGTCCTAGCGGAGTTCAAGAGACCCAGTACTTC.

This chain joins TRBV21-1 and TRBJ1-3; the D call of TRBD1 is as the table states it, not checked on the DNA. TRBV21-1 is a listed pseudogene. The CDR3 covers 17 residues. CDR3 amino acids: CASSKDSRQLCGNTIYF. The CDR3 nucleotides read TGTGCCAGCAGCAAAGATTCAAGACAGCTCTGCGGAAACACCATATATTTT.

The chain recombines TRBV12-3 or TRBV12-4 with TRBJ1-2; TRBD1 matches at 8 bases. With V trimmed by 2 bases and J by 8 bases, 7 bases remained unmatched. The CDR3 has 14 residues. The CDR3 here is CASSLNRGKGGYTF. DNA for the CDR3: TGTGCCAGCAGTTTAAACAGGGGGAAGGGAGGCTACACCTTC.

CDR3 sequence: CSAPHRVGGTEAFF. The CDR3 DNA is TGCAGTGCTCCTCACAGGGTCGGAGGCACTGAAGCTTTCTTT. This chain links TRBV20-1 with TRBJ1-1; possibly TRBD1 for D (6 bases). The ends were cut back, 5 bases at V and 4 bases at J, with 17 bases in the middle. Germline CDR1 DFQATT, CDR2 SNEGSKA (reference sequence). The CDR3 is made up of 14 amino acids.

The rearrangement links TRBV11-2 to TRBJ2-5; 15 bases are a match to TRBD2. Per the germline V gene, CDR1 is SGHAT and CDR2 is FQNNGV. This CDR3 region has 19 residues. V lost 0 bases, J lost 3 bases, and 8 bases stayed unmatched. CDR3 sequence reads: CASSLDPLRTSGREETQYF. CDR3 DNA sequence: TGTGCCAGCAGCTTAGATCCGCTGAGGACTAGCGGGAGGGAAGAGACCCAGTACTTC.

This clonotype was seen only a few times. This chain links TRBV20-1 with TRBJ1-6; D might be TRBD1 (6 bases). The CDR3 extends over 16 amino acids. Germline V CDR1 and CDR2: DFQATT, SNEGSKA (reference sequence). Trimming shortened V by 2 bases and J by 8 bases, and 19 bases separated the two germline ends. The CDR3 loop reads CSARSSGESSDSPLHF. For the CDR3, the DNA is TGCAGTGCTAGATCCTCAGGGGAGTCATCGGATTCACCCCTCCACTTT.